This entry features one T cell receptor beta chain sequence. In the authors' methods: Amplification with reference gene primers provided the estimates of nucleated cell counts. The table came from immunoSEQ multiplex PCR; TCRdb's copy has only in-frame clones and leaves some out. V, J and clone size reflect that table, while D and trimming were determined from the DNA. Of 180,000 or so clones in the sample, more than 70% were seen once. The data stem from a study of blood T cell repertoires in COVID-19. For the study at large: Sites across the United States, Italy and Spain contributed samples from acute and convalescent COVID-19. T cells, B-cell-depleted T cells, or PBMCs supplied cDNA or gDNA.

The CDR3 has 12 residues. With 10 bases removed from V and 1 base from J, the gap between germline ends came to 10 bases. Per germline, CDR1 LNHDA and CDR2 SQIVND (reference sequence). This chain links TRBV19 with TRBJ1-1, with D possibly TRBD1 on 5 matching bases. Sequenced material: peripheral blood. This clonotype originated in a man between 18 and 35 years old with active or convalescent COVID-19. The CDR3 region is CATIRGNTEAFF. CDR3 nucleotides: TGTGCCACTATAAGGGGGAACACTGAAGCTTTCTTT. Variable domain in full (rest from reference TRBV19 and TRBJ1-1): DGGITQSPKYLFRKEGQNVTLSCEQNLNHDAMYWYRQDPGQGLRLIYYSQIVNDFQKGDIAEGYSVSREKKESFPLTVTSAQKNPTAFYLCATIRGNTEAFFGQGTRLTVV.